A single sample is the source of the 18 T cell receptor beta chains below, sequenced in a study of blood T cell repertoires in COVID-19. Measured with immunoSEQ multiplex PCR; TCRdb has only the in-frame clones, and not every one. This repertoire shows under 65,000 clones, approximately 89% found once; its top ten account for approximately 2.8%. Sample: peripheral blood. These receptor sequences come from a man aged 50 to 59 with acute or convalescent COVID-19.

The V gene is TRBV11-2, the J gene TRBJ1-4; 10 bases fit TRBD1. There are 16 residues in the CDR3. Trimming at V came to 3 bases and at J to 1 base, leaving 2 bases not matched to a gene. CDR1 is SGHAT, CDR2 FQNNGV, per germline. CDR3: CASSLGDRGTNEKLFF. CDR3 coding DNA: TGTGCCAGCAGCTTGGGGGACAGGGGAACTAATGAAAAACTGTTTTTT.

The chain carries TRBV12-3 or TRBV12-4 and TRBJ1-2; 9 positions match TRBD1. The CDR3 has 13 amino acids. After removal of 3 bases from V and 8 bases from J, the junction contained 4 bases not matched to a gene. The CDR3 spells CASSLGQGRGYTF. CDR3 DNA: TGTGCCAGCAGTTTGGGACAGGGACGAGGCTACACCTTC.

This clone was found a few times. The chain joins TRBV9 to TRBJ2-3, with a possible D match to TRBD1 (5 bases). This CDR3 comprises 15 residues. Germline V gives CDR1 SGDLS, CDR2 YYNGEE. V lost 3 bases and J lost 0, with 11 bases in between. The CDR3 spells CASSAQGASTDTQYF. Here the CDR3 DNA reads TGTGCCAGCAGCGCGCAGGGCGCTAGCACAGATACGCAGTATTTT.

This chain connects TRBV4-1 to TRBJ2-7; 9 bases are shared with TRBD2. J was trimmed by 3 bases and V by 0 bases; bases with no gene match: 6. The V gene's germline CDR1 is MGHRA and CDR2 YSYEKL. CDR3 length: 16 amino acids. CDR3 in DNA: TGCGCCAGCAGCCAAGAAGGGCTAGCGGGGCTCTACGAGCAGTACTTC. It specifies CASSQEGLAGLYEQYF.

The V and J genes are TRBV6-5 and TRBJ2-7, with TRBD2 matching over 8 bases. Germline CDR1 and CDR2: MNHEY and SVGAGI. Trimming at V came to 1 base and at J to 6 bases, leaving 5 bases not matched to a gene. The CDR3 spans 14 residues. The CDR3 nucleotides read TGTGCCAGCAGTTACTTGGACCGGGAGGGCGAGCAGTACTTC. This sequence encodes CASSYLDREGEQYF.

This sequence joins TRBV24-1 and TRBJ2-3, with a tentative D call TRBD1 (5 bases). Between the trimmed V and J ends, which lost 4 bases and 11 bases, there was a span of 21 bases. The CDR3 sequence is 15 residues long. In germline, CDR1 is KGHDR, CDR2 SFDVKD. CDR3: CATSEEWTRSQGQYF. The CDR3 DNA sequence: TGTGCCACCAGTGAAGAGTGGACACGGAGTCAGGGGCAGTATTTT.

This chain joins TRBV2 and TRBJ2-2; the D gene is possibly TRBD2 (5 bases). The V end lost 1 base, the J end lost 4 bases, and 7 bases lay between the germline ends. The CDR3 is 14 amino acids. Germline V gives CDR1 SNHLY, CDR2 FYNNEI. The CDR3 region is CASSEGRGTGELFF. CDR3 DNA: TGTGCCAGCAGTGAAGGTCGGGGCACCGGGGAGCTGTTTTTT.

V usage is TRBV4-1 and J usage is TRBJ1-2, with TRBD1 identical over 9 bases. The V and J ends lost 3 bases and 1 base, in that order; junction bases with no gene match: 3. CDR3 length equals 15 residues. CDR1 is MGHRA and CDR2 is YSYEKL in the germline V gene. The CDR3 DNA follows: TGCGCCAGCAGCCAGGGACAGGGAAATAACTATGGCTACACCTTC. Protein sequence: CASSQGQGNNYGYTF.

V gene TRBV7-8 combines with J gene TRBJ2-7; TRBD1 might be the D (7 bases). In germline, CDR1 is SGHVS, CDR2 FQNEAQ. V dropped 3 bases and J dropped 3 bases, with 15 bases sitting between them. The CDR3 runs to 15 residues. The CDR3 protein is CASSLAEGAFYEQYF. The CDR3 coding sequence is TGTGCCAGCAGCTTGGCGGAGGGGGCCTTCTACGAGCAGTACTTC.

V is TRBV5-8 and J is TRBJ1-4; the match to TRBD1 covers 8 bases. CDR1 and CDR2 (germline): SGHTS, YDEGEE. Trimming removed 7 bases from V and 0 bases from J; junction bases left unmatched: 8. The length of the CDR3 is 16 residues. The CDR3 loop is CASVTGALATNEKLFF. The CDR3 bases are TGTGCCAGCGTGACAGGGGCACTGGCAACTAATGAAAAACTGTTTTTT.

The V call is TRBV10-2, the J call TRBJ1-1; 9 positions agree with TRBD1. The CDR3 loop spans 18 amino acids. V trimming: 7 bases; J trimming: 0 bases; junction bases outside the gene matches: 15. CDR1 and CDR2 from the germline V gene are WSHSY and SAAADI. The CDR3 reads CASIGDRVIDFMNTEAFF. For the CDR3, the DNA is TGCGCCAGCATCGGGGACAGGGTGATCGATTTCATGAACACTGAAGCTTTCTTT.

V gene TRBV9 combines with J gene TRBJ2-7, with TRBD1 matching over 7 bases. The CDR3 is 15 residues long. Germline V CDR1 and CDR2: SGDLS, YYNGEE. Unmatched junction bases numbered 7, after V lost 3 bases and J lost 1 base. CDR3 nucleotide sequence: TGTGCCAGCAGCGCCTCCCCGGGACAGTCCTACGAGCAGTACTTC. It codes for CASSASPGQSYEQYF.

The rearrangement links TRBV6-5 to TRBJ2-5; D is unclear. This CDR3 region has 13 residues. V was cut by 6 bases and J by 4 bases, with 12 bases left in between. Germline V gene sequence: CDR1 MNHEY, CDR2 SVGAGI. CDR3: CASRAGSGETQYF. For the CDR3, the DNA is TGTGCCAGCAGGGCCGGGTCTGGAGAGACCCAGTACTTC.

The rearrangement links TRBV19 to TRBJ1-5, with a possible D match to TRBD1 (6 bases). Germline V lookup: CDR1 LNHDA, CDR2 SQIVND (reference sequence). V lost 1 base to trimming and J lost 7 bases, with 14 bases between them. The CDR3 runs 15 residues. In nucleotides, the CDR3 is TGTGCCAGTAGTATAGCCGCAGGGGCCGGCCAGCCCCAGCATTTT. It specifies CASSIAAGAGQPQHF. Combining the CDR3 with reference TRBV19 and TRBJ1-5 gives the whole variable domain DGGITQSPKYLFRKEGQNVTLSCEQNLNHDAMYWYRQDPGQGLRLIYYSQIVNDFQKGDIAEGYSVSREKKESFPLTVTSAQKNPTAFYLCASSIAAGAGQPQHFGDGTRLSIL.

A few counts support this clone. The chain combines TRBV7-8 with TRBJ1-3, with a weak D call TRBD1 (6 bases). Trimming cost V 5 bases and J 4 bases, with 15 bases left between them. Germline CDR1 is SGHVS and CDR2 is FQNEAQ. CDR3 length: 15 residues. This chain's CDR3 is CASSRGQTFGNTIYF. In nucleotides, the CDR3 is TGTGCCAGCAGCCGAGGACAGACCTTCGGAAACACCATATATTTT.

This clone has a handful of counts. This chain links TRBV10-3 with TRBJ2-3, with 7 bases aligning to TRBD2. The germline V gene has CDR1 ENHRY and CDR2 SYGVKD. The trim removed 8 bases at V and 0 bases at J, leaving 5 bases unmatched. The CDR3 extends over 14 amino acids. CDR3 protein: CAIGREGSTDTQYF. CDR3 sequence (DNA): TGTGCCATCGGGAGGGAGGGAAGCACAGATACGCAGTATTTT.

The CDR3 reads CASSLGYTDTQYF. Here the CDR3 DNA reads TGTGCCAGCAGCTTAGGCTATACAGATACGCAGTATTTT. The chain combines TRBV11-2 with TRBJ2-3, with D hard to call. The CDR3 sequence is 13 residues long. V shed 1 base and J shed 3 bases, with 5 bases lying between them. Germline V CDR1 and CDR2: SGHAT, FQNNGV.

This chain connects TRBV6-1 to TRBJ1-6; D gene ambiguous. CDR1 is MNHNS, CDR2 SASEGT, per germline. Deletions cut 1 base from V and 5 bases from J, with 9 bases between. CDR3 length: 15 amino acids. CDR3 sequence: CASSEGVGDNSPLHF. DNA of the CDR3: TGTGCCAGCAGTGAAGGAGTGGGCGATAATTCACCCCTCCACTTT.